The clone carrying this T cell receptor (beta chain) was detected many times. Its antigen is as yet unknown. CDR1 LNHNV and CDR2 YYDKDF come from the germline V gene (reference sequence). V gave up 0 bases and J gave up 4 bases, with 13 bases separating them. CDR3 length: 16 amino acids. This record comes from a study of T-cell reconstitution after alpha-beta-depleted transplantation in children. Findings and caveats of the study: Alpha-beta T cells about two months after transplant reportedly derived from several hundred expanded graft clones.

TCRbeta library preparation incorporated unique molecular identifiers. One entry per CDR3 protein, called by TCRdb with MiXCR from the PCR reads. The sample lists about 110,000 distinct CDR3 sequences; around 6.4% were seen once. The sequencing used PBMCs, mostly from graft donor cells, collected 360 days after TCRalphabeta/CD19-depleted stem cell transplant. V gene TRBV15 combines with J gene TRBJ2-4, with D possibly being TRBD2 (5 bases). This receptor was identified in a male patient aged 2-9 years who had a stem cell transplant for acute lymphoblastic leukemia, so the T cells may come from the graft donor. CDR3 sequence reads: CATSRDNRGIKNIQYF. The CDR3 coding sequence is TGTGCCACCAGCAGAGATAACCGGGGAATTAAAAACATTCAGTACTTC.